The text below deals with one TCR beta chain. Its specificity is unknown. The data stem from a study of monozygotic twins with inflammatory bowel disease. Study observations and caveats: Healthy co-twins, by inverse Simpson, had higher TCRbeta diversity than their siblings with IBD.

Donors each contributed one blood sample measuring less than 3 ml. The template was total RNA from whole blood, with no T cell sorting. Germline-derived CDR1 and CDR2 are GTSNPN and SVGIG (reference sequence). This CDR3 region has 14 residues. For each CDR3 protein, TCRdb gives one entry from its re-call of the 5' RACE reads, without DNA. Here the sample table reports about 350,000 distinct CDR3 sequences. V is TRBV30 and J is TRBJ2-2. The sample comprised blood. The sequence was collected from a human donor with ulcerative colitis or Crohn's disease, or a healthy co-twin of an affected twin (not recorded which). The CDR3 spells CAWSVVRGTGELFF.